This T cell receptor (beta chain) is from a study of response to subunit inactivated influenza vaccine. The germline CDR1 and CDR2 sequences are LGHNA and YNFKEQ. The CDR3 has 15 amino acids. Trimming left V 0 bases short and J 3 bases short, with 12 bases between. This clonotype was seen a handful of times. TCRdb processed the RT-PCR reads anew with MiXCR; each CDR3 protein has one entry. The sample shows around 650,000 distinct CDR3 sequences, 15% to 19% of them seen only once. The input for sequencing was PBMCs from blood, taken 11 to 12 days after vaccination. The gene calls are TRBV4-2 and TRBJ2-7; D uncertain. The sequence came from a man aged 50-60 years who received an inactivated influenza vaccine. Here the CDR3 reads CASSQDLRRSYEQYF. Written as DNA, the CDR3 is TGTGCCAGCAGCCAAGATCTCCGCCGGAGCTACGAGCAGTACTTC.